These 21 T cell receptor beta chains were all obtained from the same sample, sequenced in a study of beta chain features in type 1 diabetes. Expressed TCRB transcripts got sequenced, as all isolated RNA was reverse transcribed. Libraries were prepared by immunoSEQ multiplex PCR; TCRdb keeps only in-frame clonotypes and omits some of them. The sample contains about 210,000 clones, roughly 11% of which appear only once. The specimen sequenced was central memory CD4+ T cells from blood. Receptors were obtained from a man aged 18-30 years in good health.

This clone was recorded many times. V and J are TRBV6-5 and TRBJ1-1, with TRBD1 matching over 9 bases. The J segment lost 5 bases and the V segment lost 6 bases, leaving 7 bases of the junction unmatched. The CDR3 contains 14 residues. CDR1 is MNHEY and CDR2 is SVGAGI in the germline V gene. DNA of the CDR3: TGTGCCAGCAGGGCGGGACAGGGCCAAACTGAAGCTTTCTTT. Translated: CASRAGQGQTEAFF.

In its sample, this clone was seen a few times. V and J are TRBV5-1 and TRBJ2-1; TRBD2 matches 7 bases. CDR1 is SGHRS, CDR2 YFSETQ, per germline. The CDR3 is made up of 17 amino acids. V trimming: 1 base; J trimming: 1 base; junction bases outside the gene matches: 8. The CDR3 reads CASSLSERGGSYNEQFF. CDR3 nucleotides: TGCGCCAGCAGCTTGTCCGAGCGGGGCGGTTCCTACAATGAGCAGTTCTTC.

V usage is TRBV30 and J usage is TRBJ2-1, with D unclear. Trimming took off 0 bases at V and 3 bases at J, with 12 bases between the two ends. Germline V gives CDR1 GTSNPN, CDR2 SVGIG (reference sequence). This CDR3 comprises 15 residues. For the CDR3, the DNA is TGTGCCTGGAGTGTAGCCAGACCCGACTACAATGAGCAGTTCTTC. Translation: CAWSVARPDYNEQFF.

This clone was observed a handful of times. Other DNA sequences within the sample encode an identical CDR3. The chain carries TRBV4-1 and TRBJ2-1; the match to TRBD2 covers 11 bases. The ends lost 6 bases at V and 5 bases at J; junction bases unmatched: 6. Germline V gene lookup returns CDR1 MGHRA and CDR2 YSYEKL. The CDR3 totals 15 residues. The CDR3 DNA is TGCGCCAGCAGACCCGGACTAGCGGGCAACAATGAGCAGTTCTTC. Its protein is CASRPGLAGNNEQFF.

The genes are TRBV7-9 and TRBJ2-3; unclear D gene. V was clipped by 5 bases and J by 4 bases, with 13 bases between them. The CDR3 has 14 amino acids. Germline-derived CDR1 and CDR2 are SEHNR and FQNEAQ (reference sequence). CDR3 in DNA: TGTGCCAGCAGCCGTGCCTTGACGGCAGATACGCAGTATTTT. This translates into CASSRALTADTQYF.

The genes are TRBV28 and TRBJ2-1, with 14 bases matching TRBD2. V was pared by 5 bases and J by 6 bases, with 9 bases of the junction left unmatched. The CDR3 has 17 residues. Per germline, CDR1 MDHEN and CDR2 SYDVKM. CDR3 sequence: CASSPPGLAGVGNEQFF. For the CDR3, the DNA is TGTGCCAGCAGTCCCCCGGGACTAGCGGGAGTAGGCAATGAGCAGTTCTTC.

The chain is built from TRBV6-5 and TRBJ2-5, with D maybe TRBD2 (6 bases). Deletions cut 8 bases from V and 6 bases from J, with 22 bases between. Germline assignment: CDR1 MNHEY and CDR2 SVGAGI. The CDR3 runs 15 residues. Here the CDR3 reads CASEPPGTAKKTQYF. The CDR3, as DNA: TGTGCCAGCGAACCCCCTGGGACTGCCAAGAAGACCCAGTACTTC.

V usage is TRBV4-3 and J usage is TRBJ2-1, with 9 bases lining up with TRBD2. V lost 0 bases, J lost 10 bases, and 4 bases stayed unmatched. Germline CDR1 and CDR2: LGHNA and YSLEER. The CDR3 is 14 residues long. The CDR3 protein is CASSQDRSGREQFF. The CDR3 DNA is TGCGCCAGCAGCCAAGATCGAAGCGGGAGGGAGCAGTTCTTC.

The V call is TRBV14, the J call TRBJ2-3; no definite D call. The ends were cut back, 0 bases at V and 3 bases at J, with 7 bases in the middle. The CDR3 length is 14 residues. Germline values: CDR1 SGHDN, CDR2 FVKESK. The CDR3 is CASSQDLWTDTQYF. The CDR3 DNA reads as TGTGCCAGCAGCCAAGATCTTTGGACAGATACGCAGTATTTT.

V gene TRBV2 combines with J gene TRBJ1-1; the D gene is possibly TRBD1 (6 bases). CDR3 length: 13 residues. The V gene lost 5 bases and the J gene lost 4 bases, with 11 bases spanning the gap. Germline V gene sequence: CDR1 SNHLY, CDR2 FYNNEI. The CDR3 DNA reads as TGTGCCAGCAGTTACAGGGAGGGCACTGAAGCTTTCTTT. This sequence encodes CASSYREGTEAFF.

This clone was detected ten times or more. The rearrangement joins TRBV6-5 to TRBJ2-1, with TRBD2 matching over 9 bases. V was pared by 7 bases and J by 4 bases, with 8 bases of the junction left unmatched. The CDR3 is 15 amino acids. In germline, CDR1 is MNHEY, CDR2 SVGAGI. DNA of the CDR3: TGTGCCAGCACTGTGACTAGCGGACATTACAATGAGCAGTTCTTC. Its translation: CASTVTSGHYNEQFF.

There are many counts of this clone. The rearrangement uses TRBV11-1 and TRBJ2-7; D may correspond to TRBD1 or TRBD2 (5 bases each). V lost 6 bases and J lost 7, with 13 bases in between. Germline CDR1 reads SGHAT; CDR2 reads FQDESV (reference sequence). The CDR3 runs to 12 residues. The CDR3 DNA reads TGTGCCAGCAGTCTCTCGGGACGAGAGCAGTACTTC. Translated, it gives CASSLSGREQYF.

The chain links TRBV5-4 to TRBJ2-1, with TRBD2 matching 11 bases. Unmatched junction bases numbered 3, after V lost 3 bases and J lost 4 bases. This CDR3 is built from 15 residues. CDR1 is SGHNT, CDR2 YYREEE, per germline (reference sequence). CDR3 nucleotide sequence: TGTGCCAGCAGCTACCGGACTAGCGGGTACAATGAGCAGTTCTTC. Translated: CASSYRTSGYNEQFF.

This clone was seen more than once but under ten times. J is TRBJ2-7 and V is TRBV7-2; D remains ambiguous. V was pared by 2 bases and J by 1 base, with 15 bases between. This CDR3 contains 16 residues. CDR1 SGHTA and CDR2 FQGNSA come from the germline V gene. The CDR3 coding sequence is TGTGCCAGCAGCTTATCCCTGGCGAGTGGGTCCTACGAGCAGTACTTC. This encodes CASSLSLASGSYEQYF.

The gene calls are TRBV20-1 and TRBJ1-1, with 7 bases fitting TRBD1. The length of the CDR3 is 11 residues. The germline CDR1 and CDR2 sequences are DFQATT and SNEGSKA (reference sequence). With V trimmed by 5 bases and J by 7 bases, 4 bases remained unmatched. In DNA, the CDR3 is TGCAGTGCTGCCAGGGGGAATGAAGCTTTCTTT. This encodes CSAARGNEAFF.

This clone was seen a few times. The CDR3 reads CASSPTLRAGNEQFF. The CDR3 bases are TGTGCCAGCAGCCCAACCCTCCGGGCGGGAAATGAGCAGTTCTTC. The rearrangement links TRBV9 to TRBJ2-1, with TRBD2 as a possible D gene (6 bases). Germline V gene data show CDR1 as SGDLS and CDR2 as YYNGEE. The CDR3 loop spans 15 amino acids. The ends were cut back, 4 bases at V and 7 bases at J, with 18 bases in the middle.

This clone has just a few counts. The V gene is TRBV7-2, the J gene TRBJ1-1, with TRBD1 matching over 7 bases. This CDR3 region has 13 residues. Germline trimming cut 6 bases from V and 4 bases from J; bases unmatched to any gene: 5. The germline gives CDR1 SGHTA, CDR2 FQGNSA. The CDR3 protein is CASSSDRTTEAFF. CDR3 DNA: TGTGCCAGCAGTTCGGACAGGACCACTGAAGCTTTCTTT.

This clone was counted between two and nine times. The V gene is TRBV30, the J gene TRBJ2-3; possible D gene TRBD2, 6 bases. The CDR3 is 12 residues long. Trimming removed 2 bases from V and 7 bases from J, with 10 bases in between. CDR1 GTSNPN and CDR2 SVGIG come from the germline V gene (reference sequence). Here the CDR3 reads CAWSKGGNTQYF. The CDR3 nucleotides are TGTGCCTGGAGTAAGGGCGGGAATACGCAGTATTTT.

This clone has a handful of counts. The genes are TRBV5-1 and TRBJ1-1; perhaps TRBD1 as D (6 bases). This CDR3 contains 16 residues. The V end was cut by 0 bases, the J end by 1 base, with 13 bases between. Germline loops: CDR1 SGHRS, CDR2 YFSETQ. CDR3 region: CASSLGVGTPNTEAFF. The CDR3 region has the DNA TGCGCCAGCAGCTTGGGAGTCGGGACACCGAACACTGAAGCTTTCTTT.

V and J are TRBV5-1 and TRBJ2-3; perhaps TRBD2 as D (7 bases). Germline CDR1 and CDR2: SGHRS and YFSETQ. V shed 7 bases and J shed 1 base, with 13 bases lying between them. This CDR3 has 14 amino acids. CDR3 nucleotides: TGCGCCAGCGGGGAGGGACATGGCACAGATACGCAGTATTTT. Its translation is CASGEGHGTDTQYF.

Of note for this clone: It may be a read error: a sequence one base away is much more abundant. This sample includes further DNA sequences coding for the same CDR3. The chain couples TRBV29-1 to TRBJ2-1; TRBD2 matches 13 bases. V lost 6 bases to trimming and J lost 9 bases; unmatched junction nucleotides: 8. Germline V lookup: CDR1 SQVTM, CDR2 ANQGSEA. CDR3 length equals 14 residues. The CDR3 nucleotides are TGCAGCGTCCCCCGGACTAGCGGGAGCTTTGAGCAGTTCTTC. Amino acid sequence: CSVPRTSGSFEQFF.